A single sample is the source of the 21 T cell receptor beta chains below, sequenced in a study of beta chain features in type 1 diabetes. Expressed TCRB transcripts got sequenced, as all isolated RNA was reverse transcribed. Sequenced by immunoSEQ multiplex PCR; TCRdb stores in-frame clones only, minus some. The sample shows 810,000 or so clones, 17% of them seen only once. Material for sequencing was naive CD4+ T cells from blood. The origin of the receptors is a woman between 18 and 30 years old in good health.

A few counts support this clone. V is TRBV29-1 and J is TRBJ2-5; the D call may be TRBD1 or TRBD2 (5 bases each). The germline V and J ends were trimmed by 5 bases and 4 bases, with 17 bases remaining between them. Germline CDR1 SQVTM, CDR2 ANQGSEA. The CDR3 loop spans 14 amino acids. Here the CDR3 reads CSVWGREGGETQYF. The CDR3 nucleotides read TGCAGCGTTTGGGGCCGGGAAGGTGGAGAGACCCAGTACTTC. The full variable domain, completed using reference TRBV29-1 and TRBJ2-5, is SAVISQKPSRDICQRGTSLTIQCQVDSQVTMMFWYRQQPGQSLTLIATANQGSEATYESGFVIDKFPISRPNLTFSTLTVSNMSPEDSSIYLCSVWGREGGETQYFGPGTRLLVL.

This clone was seen only a few times. The V call is TRBV4-2, the J call TRBJ1-5; the match to TRBD1 covers 8 bases. The CDR3 length is 15 residues. The trim removed 7 bases at V and 4 bases at J, leaving 9 bases unmatched. From germline, CDR1 is LGHNA and CDR2 YNFKEQ. The CDR3 DNA reads as TGTGCCAGCAACCCTGGGACAGGCGAGAATCAGCCCCAGCATTTT. Residues: CASNPGTGENQPQHF.

The V gene is TRBV10-3, the J gene TRBJ1-1; D call uncertain. Trimming cost V 2 bases and J 7 bases, with 11 bases left between them. The CDR3 has 13 amino acids. CDR1 and CDR2 from the germline V gene are ENHRY and SYGVKD. CDR3 protein: CAISEPTIFEAFF. CDR3 coding DNA: TGTGCCATCAGTGAGCCTACCATCTTTGAAGCTTTCTTT.

The V call is TRBV29-1, the J call TRBJ1-2; the match to TRBD1 covers 8 bases. The germline gives CDR1 SQVTM, CDR2 ANQGSEA. The CDR3 is made up of 13 amino acids. V was pared by 7 bases and J by 4 bases, with 8 bases of the junction left unmatched. CDR3 coding DNA: TGCAGCGGGTCAGGGACAGGCTCCTATGGCTACACCTTC. Amino acids: CSGSGTGSYGYTF.

This clone appeared a few times. The chain recombines TRBV6-1 with TRBJ1-5; 9 positions agree with TRBD1. J gave up 5 bases and V 8 bases, and 10 bases lay outside the gene matches. The CDR3 length is 15 residues. The germline CDR1 and CDR2 sequences are MNHNS and SASEGT. Here the CDR3 reads CASGTGTSFDQPQHF. The CDR3 DNA reads TGTGCCAGCGGGACAGGGACTTCTTTCGATCAGCCCCAGCATTTT.

The chain uses TRBV6-6 and TRBJ2-3, with D possibly being TRBD2 (6 bases). The germline CDR1 and CDR2 sequences are MNHNY and SVGAGI (reference sequence). V was cut by 0 bases and J by 3 bases, with 13 bases left in between. The CDR3 spans 16 residues. The chain's CDR3 is CASSYSAGRATDTQYF. CDR3 nucleotide sequence: TGTGCCAGCAGTTACTCGGCGGGAAGGGCGACAGATACGCAGTATTTT.

The chain uses TRBV5-4 and TRBJ2-5; D perhaps matches TRBD2 (5 bases). Germline V gene lookup returns CDR1 SGHNT and CDR2 YYREEE (reference sequence). V dropped 0 bases and J dropped 4 bases, with 13 bases sitting between them. The CDR3 loop spans 15 amino acids. This chain's CDR3 is CASSLEVTTLETQYF. The CDR3 DNA reads TGTGCCAGCAGCTTGGAGGTGACTACCCTAGAGACCCAGTACTTC. The whole variable domain, remainder taken from reference TRBV5-4 and TRBJ2-5, is ETGVTQSPTHLIKTRGQQVTLRCSSQSGHNTVSWYQQALGQGPQFIFQYYREEENGRGNFPPRFSGLQFPNYSSELNVNALELDDSALYLCASSLEVTTLETQYFGPGTRLLVL.

This clone was seen more than once but under ten times. This chain links TRBV28 with TRBJ2-2; a weak D match, TRBD2 (6 bases). This CDR3 is 18 amino acids long. Germline CDR1 MDHEN, CDR2 SYDVKM. The V gene lost 2 bases and the J gene lost 6 bases, with 22 bases spanning the gap. The CDR3 sequence is CASSLMDRRARYSGELFF. CDR3 DNA: TGTGCCAGCAGTTTAATGGATAGGAGGGCTAGATATTCCGGGGAGCTGTTTTTT. Based on the CDR3 plus reference TRBV28 and TRBJ2-2, the full variable domain is DVKVTQSSRYLVKRTGEKVFLECVQDMDHENMFWYRQDPGLGLRLIYFSYDVKMKEKGDIPEGYSVSREKKERFSLILESASTNQTSMYLCASSLMDRRARYSGELFFGEGSRLTVL.

V usage is TRBV7-3 and J usage is TRBJ1-1; D possibly corresponds to TRBD1 (5 bases). Germline values: CDR1 SGHTA, CDR2 FQGTGA. This CDR3 contains 14 residues. Trimming took off 6 bases at V and 5 bases at J, with 16 bases between the two ends. The CDR3 DNA is TGTGCCAGCAGGACTCAGGGTGGGGAAACTGAAGCTTTCTTT. It yields the protein CASRTQGGETEAFF.

This clone occurred a few times. This chain connects TRBV7-2 to TRBJ2-7; 8 nucleotides match TRBD1. The germline gives CDR1 SGHTA, CDR2 FQGNSA. This CDR3 contains 13 residues. The J segment lost 2 bases and the V segment lost 4 bases, leaving 1 base of the junction unmatched. The CDR3 spells CASSWDRTYEQYF. Here the CDR3 DNA reads TGTGCCAGCAGCTGGGACAGGACCTACGAGCAGTACTTC.

This clone occurred a few times. The chain couples TRBV2 to TRBJ2-2; D unclear. This CDR3 has 14 amino acids. CDR1 and CDR2 from the germline V gene are SNHLY and FYNNEI. V was shortened by 5 bases and J by 0 bases, with 7 bases between the two germline ends. The CDR3 reads CASSYDANTGELFF. The CDR3 coding sequence is TGTGCCAGCAGTTACGACGCGAACACCGGGGAGCTGTTTTTT.

This clone has a handful of counts. The rearrangement links TRBV14 to TRBJ1-2, with TRBD1 identical over 10 bases. Germline CDR1 SGHDN, CDR2 FVKESK. The V and J ends lost 1 base and 1 base, in that order; junction bases with no gene match: 6. CDR3 length: 17 residues. The CDR3 sequence is CASSQGRQGAFNYGYTF. The CDR3 DNA sequence: TGTGCCAGCAGCCAAGGAAGACAGGGGGCATTTAACTATGGCTACACCTTC.

DNA for the CDR3: TGTGCCACCAATTCCCAAGCGGGAGGAACCTACGAGCAGTACTTC. This encodes CATNSQAGGTYEQYF. This chain links TRBV6-6 with TRBJ2-7, with 9 bases fitting TRBD2. Germline CDR1 and CDR2: MNHNY and SVGAGI (reference sequence). This CDR3 comprises 15 residues. V was clipped by 10 bases and J by 2 bases; unmatched bases: 12.

This clone appeared a few times. The rearrangement uses TRBV6-5 and TRBJ2-7, with TRBD2 matching 16 bases. CDR1 MNHEY and CDR2 SVGAGI come from the germline V gene. J gave up 9 bases and V 6 bases, and 2 bases lay outside the gene matches. CDR3 size: 13 residues. The CDR3 DNA follows: TGTGCCAGCAGCGGGACTAGCGGGAGGGTGCAGTACTTC. Translation gives CASSGTSGRVQYF.

J is TRBJ2-1 and V is TRBV28, with D unclear. This CDR3 spans 12 amino acids. Trimming took 8 bases from V and 0 from J, leaving 5 bases between them. Germline CDR1 reads MDHEN; CDR2 reads SYDVKM. The CDR3 region has the DNA TGTGCCAGCCTCGACTCCTACAATGAGCAGTTCTTC. It encodes CASLDSYNEQFF.

The rearrangement links TRBV6-5 to TRBJ2-2; D gene ambiguous. The CDR3 totals 14 residues. Trimming left V 5 bases short and J 4 bases short, with 11 bases between. Looked up from germline, CDR1 is MNHEY and CDR2 is SVGAGI. This CDR3 reads CASSLGLTTGELFF. CDR3 sequence (DNA): TGTGCCAGCAGTCTGGGCCTCACCACCGGGGAGCTGTTTTTT.

This clone was seen only a few times. The V call is TRBV10-3, the J call TRBJ2-2; 8 positions agree with TRBD1. The CDR3 covers 14 residues. The V gene's germline CDR1 is ENHRY and CDR2 SYGVKD. The ends lost 7 bases at V and 6 bases at J; junction bases unmatched: 7. The CDR3 bases are TGTGCCATCAAGGGGCAGGGGGCGGCCGGGGAGCTGTTTTTT. Translating it yields CAIKGQGAAGELFF.

This sequence joins TRBV2 and TRBJ2-1; 7 positions agree with TRBD1. The ends lost 4 bases at V and 10 bases at J; junction bases unmatched: 4. This CDR3 has 12 amino acids. Germline values: CDR1 SNHLY, CDR2 FYNNEI. As DNA, the CDR3 is TGTGCCAGCAGTGCGACAGGGAGAGAGCAGTTCTTC. This encodes CASSATGREQFF.

This clone was counted between two and nine times. The genes are TRBV6-6 and TRBJ1-3; D gene unclear. V was shortened by 8 bases and J by 0 bases, with 11 bases between the two germline ends. The CDR3 consists of 14 residues. The germline V gene encodes CDR1 MNHNY and CDR2 SVGAGI (reference sequence). The CDR3 DNA follows: TGTGCCAGCGCAAGTCAACCCTCTGGAAACACCATATATTTT. This codes for CASASQPSGNTIYF.

This clone turned up a few times. J is TRBJ2-1 and V is TRBV6-5; TRBD1 is a possible D gene (5 bases). CDR1 and CDR2 from the germline V gene are MNHEY and SVGAGI. V lost 0 bases to trimming and J lost 2 bases, with 11 bases between them. This CDR3 region has 16 residues. For the CDR3, the DNA is TGTGCCAGCAGTTACTCGATCCAGGGTCCCTACAATGAGCAGTTCTTC. This translates into CASSYSIQGPYNEQFF.

This clone has just a few counts. The V call is TRBV2, the J call TRBJ1-1; no firm D call. The V and J ends lost 5 bases and 6 bases respectively, with 7 bases between them. The length of the CDR3 is 11 residues. Germline V gene sequence: CDR1 SNHLY, CDR2 FYNNEI. CDR3 amino acids: CASSTRAEAFF. The CDR3 DNA sequence: TGTGCCAGCAGTACCAGAGCTGAAGCTTTCTTT.